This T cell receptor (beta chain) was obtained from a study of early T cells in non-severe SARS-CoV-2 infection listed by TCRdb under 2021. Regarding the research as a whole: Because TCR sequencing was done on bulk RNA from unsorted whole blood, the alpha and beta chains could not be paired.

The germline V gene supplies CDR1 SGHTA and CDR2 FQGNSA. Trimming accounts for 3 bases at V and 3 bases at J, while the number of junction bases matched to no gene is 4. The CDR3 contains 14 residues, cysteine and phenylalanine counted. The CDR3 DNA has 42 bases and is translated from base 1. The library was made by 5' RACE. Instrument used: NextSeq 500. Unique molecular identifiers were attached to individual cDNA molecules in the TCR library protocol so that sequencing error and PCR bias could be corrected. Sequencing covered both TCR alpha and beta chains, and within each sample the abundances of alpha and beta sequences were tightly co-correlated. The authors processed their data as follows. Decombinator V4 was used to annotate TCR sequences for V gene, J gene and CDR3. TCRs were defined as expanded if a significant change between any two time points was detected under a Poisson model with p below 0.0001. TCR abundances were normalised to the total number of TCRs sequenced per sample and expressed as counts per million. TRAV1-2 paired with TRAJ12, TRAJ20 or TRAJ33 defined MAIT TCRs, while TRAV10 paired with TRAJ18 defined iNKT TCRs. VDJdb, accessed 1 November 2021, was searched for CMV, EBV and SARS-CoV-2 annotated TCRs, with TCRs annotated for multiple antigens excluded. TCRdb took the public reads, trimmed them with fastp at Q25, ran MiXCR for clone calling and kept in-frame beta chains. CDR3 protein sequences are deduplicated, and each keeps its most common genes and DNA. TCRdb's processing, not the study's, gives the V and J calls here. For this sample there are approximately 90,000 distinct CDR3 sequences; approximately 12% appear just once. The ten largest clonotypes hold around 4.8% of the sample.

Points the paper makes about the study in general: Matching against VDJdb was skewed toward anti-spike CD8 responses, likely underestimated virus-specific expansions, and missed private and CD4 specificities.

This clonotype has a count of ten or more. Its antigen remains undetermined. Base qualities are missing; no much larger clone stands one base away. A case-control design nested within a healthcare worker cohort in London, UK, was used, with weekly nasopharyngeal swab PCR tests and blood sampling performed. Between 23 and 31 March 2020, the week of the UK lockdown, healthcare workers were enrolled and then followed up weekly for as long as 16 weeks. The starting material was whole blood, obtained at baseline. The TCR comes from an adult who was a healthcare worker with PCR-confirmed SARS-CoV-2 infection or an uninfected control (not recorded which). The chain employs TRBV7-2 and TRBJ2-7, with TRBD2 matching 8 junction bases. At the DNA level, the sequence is TGTGCCAGCAGCTTCGGGGGACTAGTCTACGAGCAGTACTTC. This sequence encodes CASSFGGLVYEQYF.